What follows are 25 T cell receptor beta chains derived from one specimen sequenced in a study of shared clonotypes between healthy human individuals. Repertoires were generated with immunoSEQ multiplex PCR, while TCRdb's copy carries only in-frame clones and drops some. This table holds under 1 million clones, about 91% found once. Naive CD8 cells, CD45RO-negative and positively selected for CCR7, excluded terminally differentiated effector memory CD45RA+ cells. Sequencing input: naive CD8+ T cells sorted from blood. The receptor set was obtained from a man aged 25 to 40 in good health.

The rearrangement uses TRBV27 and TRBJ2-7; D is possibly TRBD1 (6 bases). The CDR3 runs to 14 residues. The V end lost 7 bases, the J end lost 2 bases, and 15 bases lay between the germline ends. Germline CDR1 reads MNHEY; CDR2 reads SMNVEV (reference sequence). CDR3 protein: CASMLGQSAYEQYF. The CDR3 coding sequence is TGTGCCAGCATGCTTGGACAGTCTGCCTACGAGCAGTACTTC.

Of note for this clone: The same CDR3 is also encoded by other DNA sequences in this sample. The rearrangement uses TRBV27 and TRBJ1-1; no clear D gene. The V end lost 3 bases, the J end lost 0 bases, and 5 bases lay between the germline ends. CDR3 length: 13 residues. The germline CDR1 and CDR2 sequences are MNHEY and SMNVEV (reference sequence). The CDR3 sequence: CASSFGLNTEAFF. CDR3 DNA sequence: TGTGCCAGCAGTTTCGGCCTGAACACTGAAGCTTTCTTT.

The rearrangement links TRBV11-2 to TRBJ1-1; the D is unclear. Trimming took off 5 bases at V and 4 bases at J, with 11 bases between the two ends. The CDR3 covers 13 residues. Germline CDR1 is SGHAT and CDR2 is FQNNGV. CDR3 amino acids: CASSPTKATEAFF. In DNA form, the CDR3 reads TGTGCCAGCAGCCCTACCAAGGCCACTGAAGCTTTCTTT.

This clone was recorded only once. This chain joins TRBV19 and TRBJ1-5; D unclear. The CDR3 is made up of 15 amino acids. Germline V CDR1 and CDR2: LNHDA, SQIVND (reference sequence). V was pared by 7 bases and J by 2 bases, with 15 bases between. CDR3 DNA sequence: TGTGCCAGTACCCCCATCCTCAGCGGCAATCAGCCCCAGCATTTT. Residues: CASTPILSGNQPQHF.

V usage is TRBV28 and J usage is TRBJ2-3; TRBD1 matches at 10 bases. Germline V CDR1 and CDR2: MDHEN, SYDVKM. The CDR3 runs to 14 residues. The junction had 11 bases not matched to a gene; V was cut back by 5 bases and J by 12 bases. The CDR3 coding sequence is TGTGCCAGCAGTGGGGGACAGGGGTATTGGAGCCAGTATTTT. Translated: CASSGGQGYWSQYF.

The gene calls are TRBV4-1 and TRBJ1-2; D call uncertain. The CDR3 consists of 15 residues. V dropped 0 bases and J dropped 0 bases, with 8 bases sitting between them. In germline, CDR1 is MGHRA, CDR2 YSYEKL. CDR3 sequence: CASSQDGSANYGYTF. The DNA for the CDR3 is TGCGCCAGCAGCCAAGATGGGAGCGCTAACTATGGCTACACCTTC.

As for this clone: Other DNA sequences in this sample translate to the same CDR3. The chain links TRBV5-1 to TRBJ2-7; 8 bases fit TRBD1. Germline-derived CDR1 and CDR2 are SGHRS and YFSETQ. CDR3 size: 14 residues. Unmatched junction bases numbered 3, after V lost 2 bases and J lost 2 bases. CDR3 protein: CASSLGQGAYEQYF. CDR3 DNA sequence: TGCGCCAGCAGCTTAGGACAGGGAGCCTACGAGCAGTACTTC.

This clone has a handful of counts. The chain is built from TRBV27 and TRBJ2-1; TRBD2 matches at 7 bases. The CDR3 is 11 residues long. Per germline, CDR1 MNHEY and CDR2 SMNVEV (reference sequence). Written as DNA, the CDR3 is TGTGTCGCGGGACTATACAATGAGCAGTTCTTC. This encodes CVAGLYNEQFF.

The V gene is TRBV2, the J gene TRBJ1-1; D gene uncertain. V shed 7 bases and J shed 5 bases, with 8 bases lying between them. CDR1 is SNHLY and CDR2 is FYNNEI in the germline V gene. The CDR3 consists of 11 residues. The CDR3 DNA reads TGTGCCAGCACGACGCAGACTGAAGCTTTCTTT. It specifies CASTTQTEAFF.

CDR3: CASSLGNNYEQYF. The CDR3 DNA follows: TGCGCCAGCAGCTTGGGTAATAACTACGAGCAGTACTTC. The chain has TRBV5-1 and TRBJ2-7; D call uncertain. The CDR3 consists of 13 residues. Germline V gene lookup returns CDR1 SGHRS and CDR2 YFSETQ. With 0 bases removed from V and 3 bases from J, the gap between germline ends came to 7 bases.

In DNA, the CDR3 is TGCGCCAGCAGCTTCAGACAGGCCTACGAGCAGTACTTC. This sequence encodes CASSFRQAYEQYF. This chain links TRBV5-1 with TRBJ2-7; the D gene is possibly TRBD1 (6 bases). Germline V gene lookup returns CDR1 SGHRS and CDR2 YFSETQ. Trimming left V 2 bases short and J 2 bases short, with 8 bases between. The CDR3 is made up of 13 amino acids.

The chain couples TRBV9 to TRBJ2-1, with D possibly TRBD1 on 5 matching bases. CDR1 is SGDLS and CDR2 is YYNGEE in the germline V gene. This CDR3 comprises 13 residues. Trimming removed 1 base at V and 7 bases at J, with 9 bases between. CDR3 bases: TGTGCCAGCAGCGTACAGGGTGGGAATGAGCAGTTCTTC. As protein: CASSVQGGNEQFF.

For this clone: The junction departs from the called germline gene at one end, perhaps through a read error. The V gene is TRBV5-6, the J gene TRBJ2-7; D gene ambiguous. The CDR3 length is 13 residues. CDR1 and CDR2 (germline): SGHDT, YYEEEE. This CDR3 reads CASSLENMPEQYF. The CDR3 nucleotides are TGTGCCAGCAGTTTGGAAAACATGCCCGAGCAGTACTTC.

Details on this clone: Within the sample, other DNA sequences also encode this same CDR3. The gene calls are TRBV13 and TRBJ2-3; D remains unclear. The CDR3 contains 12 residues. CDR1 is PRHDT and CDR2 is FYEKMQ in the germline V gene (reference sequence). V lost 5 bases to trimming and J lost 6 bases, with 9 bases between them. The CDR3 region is CASSLGGDTQYF. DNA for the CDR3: TGTGCCAGCAGCCTGGGTGGGGATACGCAGTATTTT.

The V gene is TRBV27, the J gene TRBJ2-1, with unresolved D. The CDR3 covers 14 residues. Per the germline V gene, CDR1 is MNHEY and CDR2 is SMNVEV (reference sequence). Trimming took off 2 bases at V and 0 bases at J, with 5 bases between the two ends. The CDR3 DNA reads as TGTGCCAGCAGTTTAAGCGTCTCCTACAATGAGCAGTTCTTC. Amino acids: CASSLSVSYNEQFF.

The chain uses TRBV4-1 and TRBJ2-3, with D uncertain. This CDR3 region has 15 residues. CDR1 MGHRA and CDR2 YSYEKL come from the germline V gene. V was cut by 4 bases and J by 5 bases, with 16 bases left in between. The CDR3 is CASSPYLVVRDTQYF. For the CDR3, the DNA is TGCGCCAGCAGCCCGTACCTAGTTGTGAGAGATACGCAGTATTTT.

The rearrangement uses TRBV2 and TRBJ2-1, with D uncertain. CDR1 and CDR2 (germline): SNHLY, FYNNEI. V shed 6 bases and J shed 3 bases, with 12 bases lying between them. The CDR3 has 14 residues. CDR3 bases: TGTGCCAGCAGAGATAGCCGAAACTACAATGAGCAGTTCTTC. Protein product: CASRDSRNYNEQFF.

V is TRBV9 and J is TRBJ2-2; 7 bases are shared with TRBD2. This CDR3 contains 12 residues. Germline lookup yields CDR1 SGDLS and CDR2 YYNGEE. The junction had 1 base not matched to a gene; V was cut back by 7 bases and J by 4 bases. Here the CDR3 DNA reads TGTGCCAGCCTAGCGGTCACCGGGGAGCTGTTTTTT. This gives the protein CASLAVTGELFF.

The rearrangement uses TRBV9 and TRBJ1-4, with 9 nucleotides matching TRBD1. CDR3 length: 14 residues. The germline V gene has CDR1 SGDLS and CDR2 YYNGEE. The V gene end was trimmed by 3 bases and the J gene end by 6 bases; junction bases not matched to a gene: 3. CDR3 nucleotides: TGTGCCAGCAGCGCGACAGGGGGGTATGAAAAACTGTTTTTT. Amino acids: CASSATGGYEKLFF.

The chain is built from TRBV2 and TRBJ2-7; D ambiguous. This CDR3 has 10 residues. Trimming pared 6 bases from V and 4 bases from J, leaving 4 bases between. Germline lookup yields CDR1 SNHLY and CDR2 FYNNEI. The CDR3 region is CASSQYEQYF. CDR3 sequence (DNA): TGTGCCAGCAGCCAATACGAGCAGTACTTC.

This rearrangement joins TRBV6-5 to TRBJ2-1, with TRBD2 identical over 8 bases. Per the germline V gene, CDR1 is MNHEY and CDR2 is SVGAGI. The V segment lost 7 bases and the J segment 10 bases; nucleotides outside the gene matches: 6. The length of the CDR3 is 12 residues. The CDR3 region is CASTLGRGEQFF. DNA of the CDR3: TGTGCCAGCACTCTCGGGAGGGGGGAGCAGTTCTTC.

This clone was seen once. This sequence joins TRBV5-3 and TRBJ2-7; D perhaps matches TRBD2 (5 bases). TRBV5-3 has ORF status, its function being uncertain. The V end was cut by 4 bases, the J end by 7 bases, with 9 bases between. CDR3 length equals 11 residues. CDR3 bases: TGTGCCAGAAGCCAGGAGGAAGAGCAGTACTTC. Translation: CARSQEEEQYF.

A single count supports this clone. The CDR3 protein is CASLAGHTGELFF. For the CDR3, the DNA is TGTGCCAGTCTAGCGGGACACACCGGGGAGCTGTTTTTT. The chain uses TRBV6-6 and TRBJ2-2; 9 positions agree with TRBD2. V lost 9 bases, J lost 3 bases, and 2 bases stayed unmatched. The CDR3 runs to 13 residues. The germline V gene encodes CDR1 MNHNY and CDR2 SVGAGI (reference sequence).

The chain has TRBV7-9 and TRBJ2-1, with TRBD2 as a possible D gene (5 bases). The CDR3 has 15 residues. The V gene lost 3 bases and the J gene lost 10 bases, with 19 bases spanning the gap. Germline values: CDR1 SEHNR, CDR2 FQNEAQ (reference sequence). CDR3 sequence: CASSFPLADTEEQFF. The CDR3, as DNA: TGTGCCAGCAGCTTTCCCCTAGCTGATACGGAGGAGCAGTTCTTC.

The CDR3: CASSGHPGNTEAFF. Written as DNA, the CDR3 is TGTGCCAGCAGCGGACACCCAGGGAACACTGAAGCTTTCTTT. This chain connects TRBV2 to TRBJ1-1; D perhaps matches TRBD1 (5 bases). CDR1 and CDR2 (germline): SNHLY, FYNNEI. Between the trimmed V and J ends, which lost 6 bases and 1 base, there was a span of 12 bases. This CDR3 is 14 amino acids long. The full variable domain, its missing parts supplied by reference TRBV2 and TRBJ1-1, is EPEVTQTPSHQVTQMGQEVILRCVPISNHLYFYWYRQILGQKVEFLVSFYNNEISEKSEIFDDQFSVERPDGSNFTLKIRSTKLEDSAMYFCASSGHPGNTEAFFGQGTRLTVV.